Listed below are T cell receptor beta chains from one sample, sequenced in a study of beta chain features in type 1 diabetes. Only in-frame clones appear in the TCRdb table, and some are missing; sequencing was by immunoSEQ multiplex PCR. The sample includes some 44,000 clones, around 50% of them seen just once. Sequenced material: Tregs from blood. The receptors stem from a woman aged 18-29 years in good health. CDR3s leave out the opening cysteine and the closing phenylalanine or tryptophan. Each record gives: V gene, J gene, clone size, CDR3 protein. A row's size may be missing; if present it is once, few, many or a size class.

>TRBV4-3|TRBJ2-5|-
ASSQDWSSGIQETQY
>TRBV14|TRBJ2-1|-
ASSQSTGNEQF
>TRBV29-1|TRBJ2-5|-
SVQLYQETQY
>TRBV5-1|TRBJ2-6|-
ASSLVSGSGANVLT
>TRBV7-9|TRBJ1-2|-
ASSRGFNYGYT
>TRBV15|TRBJ2-7|-
ATSRKRDRFDEQY
>TRBV4-2|TRBJ2-1|few
ASSQGGLATHNEQF
>TRBV5-5|TRBJ2-7|few
ASSLGTSGYEQY
>TRBV4-2|TRBJ2-3|-
ASSLSGLAGEGDTQY
>TRBV9|TRBJ2-7|-
ASSVGDTATYEQY
>TRBV18|TRBJ2-1|once
ASSPWTGRDEQF
>TRBV7-9|TRBJ1-4|-
ASSPRARVEKLF
>TRBV27|TRBJ1-1|-
ASRGLQGRTEAF
>TRBV5-1|TRBJ2-5|-
ASSLTPDTREQY
>TRBV10-3|TRBJ2-1|few
AISEGWGQGINEQF
>TRBV9|TRBJ2-4|few
ASSVGQGAVSKNIQY
>TRBV7-3|TRBJ2-5|few
ASSLSPQGMRETQY
>TRBV13|TRBJ2-7|-
ASTKNRLSYEQY
>TRBV5-6|TRBJ2-7|few
ASRENRGVYEQY
>TRBV9|TRBJ2-2|-
ASSFVPGQEWKAGELF
>TRBV27|TRBJ1-1|-
ASSPLNLAAVNTEAF
>TRBV11-1|TRBJ2-1|-
ASSSPAGGGNEQF
>TRBV5-1|TRBJ1-2|-
ASSLAVNLANYGYT
>TRBV7-9|TRBJ2-1|-
ASSPMVGSLPKYNEQF
>TRBV7-2|TRBJ2-1|-
ASSRMRQVLSVNEQF
>TRBV7-2|TRBJ2-1|medium-sized
ASSFRGNEQF
>TRBV5-1|TRBJ1-1|-
ASSPTLQAPEAF
>TRBV9|TRBJ1-3|once
ASSSRGGSSGNTIY
>TRBV18|TRBJ1-1|-
ASSPNRDSEAF
>TRBV2|TRBJ2-3|-
ASSLRTIRTDTQY
>TRBV28|TRBJ2-2|few
ASIVGNTGELF
>TRBV7-3|TRBJ1-1|-
ASTKQGRGTEAF
>TRBV7-9|TRBJ2-5|-
ASSPGLRTGPEETQY
>TRBV7-2|TRBJ1-3|few
ASSLRGPGNTIY
>TRBV28|TRBJ1-1|few
ASSPEQGARTEAF
>TRBV29-1|TRBJ2-3|few
SVGPDTQY
>TRBV19|TRBJ1-1|few
ASSTGRGQGTAEAF
>TRBV5-1|TRBJ2-7|few
ASSPGQGLGYEQY
>TRBV11-2|TRBJ1-2|-
ASSLTITGAMRGYT
>TRBV29-1|TRBJ1-2|-
SVEPGQGYGYT
>TRBV28|TRBJ2-5|few
ASSSSDRLKETQY
>TRBV5-6|TRBJ2-2|-
ASSLDWGQGTGELF
>TRBV5-1|TRBJ2-3|few
ASRRDRNTDTQY
>TRBV15|TRBJ2-4|-
ATSRGDTAKNIQY
>TRBV7-3|TRBJ2-1|few
ASSSGGNNEQF
>TRBV30|TRBJ2-7|-
ASTRDRIYEQY
>TRBV5-8|TRBJ1-1|-
ASSARQSFTEAF
>TRBV30|TRBJ2-1|-
AWSPVGYRPGVGEQF
>TRBV28|TRBJ1-2|-
ASSQFGLGQGINYGYT
>TRBV4-3|TRBJ2-7|-
ASSRGGGLAGAYEQY
>TRBV7-8|TRBJ2-4|-
ASSDPHLAGALKNIQY
>TRBV28|TRBJ2-5|-
ASSAPGTKTETQY
>TRBV7-9|TRBJ2-1|-
ASPGSSYNEQF
>TRBV5-1|TRBJ2-5|-
ASRVWEGQETQY